Reported below is one T cell receptor (beta chain). The data derive from a study of cytomegalovirus exposure and HLA in healthy donors. The V gene end was trimmed by 9 bases and the J gene end by 4 bases; junction bases not matched to a gene: 3. CDR1 and CDR2 (germline): LNHDA, SQIVND (reference sequence). This CDR3 comprises 11 residues. The study ran its PCR with 60 Vbeta and 13 Jbeta primers. Using immunoSEQ multiplex PCR, the repertoire was profiled, and TCRdb retains in-frame clones only, with some absent. The sample lists 100,000 to 120,000 clones, around 76% seen once, with 13% in the top ten. The J gene is TRBJ2-7, the V gene TRBV19; 7 positions agree with TRBD2. What was sequenced was PBMCs. The sequence came from a man aged 25-45 years in good health and CMV-seropositive. The CDR3 sequence: CASGAGYEQYF. In nucleotides, the CDR3 is TGTGCCAGCGGAGCGGGGTACGAGCAGTACTTC.